The source of this T cell receptor beta chain is a study of T cells after yellow fever vaccination. Turning to the study itself: The SMART-Seq v4 Ultra Low Input method served to prepare the low-cell-number fractions. Study findings and constraints: Among all clonotypes, a small share was observed in both CD4 and CD8 compartments. The study re-detected most primary-vaccination clones after the booster (around 96% CD4, almost 90% CD8).

Trimming pared 4 bases from V and 2 bases from J, leaving 9 bases between. In germline, CDR1 is SQVTM, CDR2 ANQGSEA. CDR3 length: 12 amino acids. This clonotype occurred many times. The target antigen is unknown. The 5'RACE template-switching step produced TCR cDNA and added a universal primer site and UMIs. MiXCR was run by TCRdb on the 5' RACE reads, yielding one entry per CDR3 protein. The sample has about 230,000 distinct CDR3 sequences, 6.5% to 7.5% seen once. The chain is built from TRBV29-1 and TRBJ2-7; perhaps TRBD2 as D (6 bases). Sequencing was performed on CD4+ T cells sorted from PBMCs, taken on the day of the yellow fever booster vaccination. This TCR was recovered from a man aged 25 to 45 who received the YFV17D yellow fever vaccine. The CDR3 loop is CSVGGETYEQYF. The CDR3 region has the DNA TGCAGCGTTGGGGGGGAAACCTACGAGCAGTACTTC.